This T cell receptor (beta chain) was observed in a study of immune heterogeneity within non-small cell lung tumors. Study-wide background: Classification of the tumors gave a few squamous cell carcinomas, around 11 non-squamous carcinomas and 1 not otherwise specified. Study-wide findings and caveats: Local T-cell clonality tracked local tumor mutational burden, showing a moderate yet significant relationship (R about 0.34). T-cell receptor beta clonotypes at high frequency differed largely between individual patients.

TCR beta CDR3 was amplified by multiplex PCR, first round ten to eleven cycles, 32 V and 13 J primers. TCRdb re-called the multiplex PCR reads through MiXCR, storing one row per CDR3 protein. The repertoire holds some 2,000 distinct CDR3 sequences, with around 28% as singletons. By frequency in the sample, this clonotype is medium-sized. Its cognate antigen is unknown. TCRs were amplified from about 640 ng gDNA of bulk tumor per sample. Primary tumors were biopsied several times each, far apart, intraoperatively. With untreated, newly diagnosed non-small cell lung cancer, the patients went on to undergo curative surgery. There were roughly 16 donors in total. They were all newly diagnosed non-small cell lung cancer patients undergoing surgery with curative intent. This CDR3 has 14 residues. Germline CDR1 and CDR2: MDHEN and SYDVKM. The V gene lost 6 bases and the J gene lost 5 bases, with 17 bases spanning the gap.

The rearrangement uses TRBV28 and TRBJ2-7; D may be TRBD2 (5 bases). The sequenced material came from lung tumor tissue. The clonotype originates from a man in his sixties with non-small cell lung cancer. The CDR3 bases are TGTGCCAGCAGCGCCGAACGCGGGCTCCACGAGCAGTACTTC. Translation gives CASSAERGLHEQYF.